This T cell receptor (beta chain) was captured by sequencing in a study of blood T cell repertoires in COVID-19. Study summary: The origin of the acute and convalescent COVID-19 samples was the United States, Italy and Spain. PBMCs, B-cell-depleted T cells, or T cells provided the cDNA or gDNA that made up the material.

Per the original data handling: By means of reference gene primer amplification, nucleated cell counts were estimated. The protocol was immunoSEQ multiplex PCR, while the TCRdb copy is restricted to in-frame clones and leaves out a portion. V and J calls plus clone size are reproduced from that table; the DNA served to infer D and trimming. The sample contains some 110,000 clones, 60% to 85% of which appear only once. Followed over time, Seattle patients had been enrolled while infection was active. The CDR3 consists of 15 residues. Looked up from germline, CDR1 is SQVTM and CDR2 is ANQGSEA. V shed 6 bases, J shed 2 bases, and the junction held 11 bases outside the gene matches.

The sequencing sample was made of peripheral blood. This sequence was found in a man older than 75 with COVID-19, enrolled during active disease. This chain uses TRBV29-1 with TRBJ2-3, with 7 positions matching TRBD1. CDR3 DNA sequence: TGCAGCGTCTCGGGTAAGACAGGGCCCACAGATACGCAGTATTTT. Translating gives CSVSGKTGPTDTQYF.